The clone carrying this T cell receptor beta chain was seen a handful of times. The antigen is unknown. With a much larger clone just one base away, this may be a read error. The germline V gene encodes CDR1 DFQATT and CDR2 SNEGSKA (reference sequence). The CDR3 has 16 residues. The sample is drawn from a study of neurological immune-mediated disorders. Each CDR3 protein gets one entry after TCRdb re-called the 5' RACE reads with MiXCR. The sample holds approximately 38,000 distinct CDR3 sequences, around 2.5% seen once. PBMCs stored at -80 C, numbering 2 million, were the origin of the unsorted libraries. Study conclusions and caveats: Across subjects, no CDR3 amino acid sequence appeared in expanded clones of more than one subject, a finding that suggested private repertoires in all groups.

V usage is TRBV20-1 and J usage is TRBJ2-6; D possibly corresponds to TRBD1 (5 bases). Sequencing used PBMCs. This sequence originates from a man in his fifties or sixties with multiple sclerosis. The CDR3 DNA is TGCAGTGCCTCCGACAGACCCATCTCTGGGGCCAAAGTCCTGACTTTC. Translation gives CSASDRPISGAKVLTF.